A selection of T cell receptor beta chains follows, all from one sample in a study of Ad26.COV2.S vaccination and SARS-CoV-2 variants. TCRdb's copy holds only in-frame clones and misses some; the assay was immunoSEQ multiplex PCR. The sample contains about 450,000 clones, approximately 89% of which appear only once. Sequenced material: peripheral blood, taken in a trial of Ad26.COV2.S vaccine versus placebo. These receptors all stem from a person aged 18-60 years who received the Ad26.COV2.S COVID-19 vaccine or a placebo. Both conserved end residues are part of each CDR3. The order of the fields is J gene, D gene, V gene, CDR3 protein, CDR3 DNA. The D gene is left open where the match is weak.

TRBJ2-2 | - | TRBV5-1 | CASKDTLNTGELFF | TGCGCCAGCAAAGACACGCTGAACACCGGGGAGCTGTTTTTT
TRBJ2-3 | TRBD2 | TRBV19 | CASSIVEGGKHTQYF | TGTGCCAGTAGTATAGTGGAGGGAGGGAAGCATACGCAGTATTTT
TRBJ2-2 | - | TRBV7-9 | CASRYPAGAGELFF | TGTGCCAGCAGGTACCCCGCCGGGGCCGGGGAGCTGTTTTTT
TRBJ1-5 | - | TRBV11-2 | CASSLDVGQPQHF | TGTGCCAGCAGCTTAGATGTGGGACAGCCCCAGCATTTT
TRBJ2-3 | TRBD2 | TRBV19 | CASAALAGGFTDTQYF | TGTGCCAGCGCCGCCCTAGCGGGAGGTTTCACAGATACGCAGTATTTT
TRBJ1-2 | TRBD1 | TRBV12-3/TRBV12-4 | CASSPSDRGGYTF | TGTGCCAGCAGTCCCTCGGACAGGGGTGGCTACACCTTC
TRBJ1-3 | - | TRBV5-1 | CATRPGDSGNTIYF | TGCGCCACCCGCCCTGGAGACTCTGGAAACACCATATATTTT
TRBJ2-7 | TRBD1 | TRBV7-8 | CASSARQGNEQYF | TGTGCCAGCAGCGCCCGACAGGGGAACGAGCAGTACTTC
TRBJ2-1 | - | TRBV5-6 | CASSSGSSYNEQFF | TGTGCCAGCAGCTCTGGGTCATCCTACAATGAGCAGTTCTTC
TRBJ2-1 | - | TRBV6-4 | CAEEAGVGLETYSYNEQFF | TGTGCAGAAGAGGCAGGGGTCGGGTTGGAGACCTACTCCTACAATGAGCAGTTCTTC
TRBJ2-6 | - | TRBV6-5 | CASSPHSGANVLTF | TGTGCCAGCAGTCCTCACTCTGGGGCCAACGTCCTGACTTTC